Listed below are T cell receptor beta chains from one sample, sequenced in a study of shared clonotypes between healthy human individuals. Some clones are missing from TCRdb's copy, which holds only in-frame ones; the method was immunoSEQ multiplex PCR. The sample lists fewer than 500,000 clones; over 60% were seen once. Sequencing was performed on PBMCs. The receptor set was obtained from a woman aged 40 to 50 in good health. Some clones in this sample may be carry-over from other donors' samples. Each CDR3 is given with its conserved first and last residue. A D gene is named only where the DNA matches it firmly. Expanded clones are given a class, and other clones once, few, many or no size at all.

CDR3aa	CDR3nt	v_gene	abundance	d_gene	j_gene
CSVESDRFTDTQYF	TGCAGCGTTGAATCAGACAGGTTCACAGATACGCAGTATTTT	TRBV29-1	NA	NA	TRBJ2-3
CASSRLGRRSYEQYF	TGTGCCAGCAGCCGTTTAGGGCGGAGATCCTACGAGCAGTACTTC	TRBV11-2	NA	NA	TRBJ2-7
CASSFASSGANVLTF	TGTGCCAGCAGCTTCGCCAGCTCTGGGGCCAACGTCCTGACTTTC	TRBV7-3	NA	NA	TRBJ2-6
CASSYSSWGKNTEAFF	TGTGCCAGCAGTTACTCGAGTTGGGGAAAGAACACTGAAGCTTTCTTT	TRBV6-5	NA	NA	TRBJ1-1
CASSTGVTNEKLFF	TGTGCCAGCAGTACAGGGGTAACTAATGAAAAACTGTTTTTT	TRBV25-1	once	TRBD1	TRBJ1-4
CASSPPGLAGNTGELFF	TGTGCCAGCAGCCCACCCGGACTAGCGGGCAACACCGGGGAGCTGTTTTTT	TRBV11-3	NA	TRBD2	TRBJ2-2
CASSLGVFYGYTF	TGTGCCAGCAGTTTAGGGGTCTTCTATGGCTACACCTTC	TRBV6-1	NA	NA	TRBJ1-2
CASSLRLAGGSSTDTQYF	TGCGCCAGCAGCTTGCGCCTAGCGGGAGGATCGAGCACAGATACGCAGTATTTT	TRBV5-1	once	TRBD2	TRBJ2-3
CASSLDRPQDTQYF	TGCGCCAGCAGCTTGGACAGACCACAAGATACGCAGTATTTT	TRBV5-1	few	NA	TRBJ2-3
CASSLAGGEQYF	TGTGCCAGCAGCTTAGCAGGGGGCGAGCAGTACTTC	TRBV7-9	NA	NA	TRBJ2-7
CASSTRTGTYEQYF	TGTGCCAGTAGTACAAGGACAGGGACCTACGAGCAGTACTTC	TRBV19	few	TRBD1	TRBJ2-7
CASSLAGTSYEQYF	TGTGCCAGCAGTCTAGCGGGTACCTCCTACGAGCAGTACTTC	TRBV7-3	once	TRBD2	TRBJ2-7
CASSQTRTNEKLFF	TGTGCCAGCAGCCAGACTCGGACTAATGAAAAACTGTTTTTT	TRBV6-6	NA	NA	TRBJ1-4
CATSRDPSGTTGELFF	TGTGCCACCAGCAGAGATCCTAGCGGGACCACCGGGGAGCTGTTTTTT	TRBV15	NA	TRBD2	TRBJ2-2
CASSQDFSGSFNEQFF	TGCGCCAGCAGCCAAGATTTTAGCGGGAGCTTTAATGAGCAGTTCTTC	TRBV4-3	NA	TRBD2	TRBJ2-1
CASSEQPRGVGNTIYF	TGTGCCAGCAGTGAACAACCCAGGGGTGTGGGAAACACCATATATTTT	TRBV6-1	once	NA	TRBJ1-3
CASSQGGLGGELFF	TGTGCCAGCAGCCAGGGGGGACTTGGCGGGGAGCTGTTTTTT	TRBV7-9	few	NA	TRBJ2-2
CASSLSGVEFF	TGTGCCAGCAGTTTGAGCGGTGTGGAGTTCTTC	TRBV6-5	NA	NA	TRBJ2-1
CASSEAELYGYTF	TGTGCCAGCAGTGAAGCCGAGCTCTATGGCTACACCTTC	TRBV2	NA	NA	TRBJ1-2
CSADGTGNYGYTF	TGCAGCGCTGACGGGACAGGGAACTATGGCTACACCTTC	TRBV29-1	NA	TRBD1	TRBJ1-2
CASSLLGSEKLFF	TGTGCCAGCAGTTTGCTCGGGAGTGAAAAACTGTTTTTT	TRBV27	many	NA	TRBJ1-4
CASRVMTGTYEQYF	TGTGCCAGCAGGGTTATGACAGGGACCTACGAGCAGTACTTC	TRBV27	NA	TRBD1	TRBJ2-7
CASRQLAGAADTQYF	TGTGCCAGCAGACAACTAGCGGGAGCTGCAGATACGCAGTATTTT	TRBV2	NA	TRBD2	TRBJ2-3
CASSSGYSKNIQYF	TGTGCCAGCAGCTCGGGGTATAGCAAAAACATTCAGTACTTC	TRBV7-8	NA	NA	TRBJ2-4
CASSRTDTQYF	TGTGCCAGCAGCAGGACCGATACGCAGTATTTT	TRBV21-1	NA	NA	TRBJ2-3
CASSFDGLAKNIQYF	TGTGCCAGCAGTTTTGACGGACTAGCCAAAAACATTCAGTACTTC	TRBV6-5	NA	NA	TRBJ2-4
CASSPRTGTYTDTQYF	TGTGCCAGTAGTCCCCGGACAGGGACATACACAGATACGCAGTATTTT	TRBV19	NA	TRBD1	TRBJ2-3
CATSSQHGPSGHTDTQYF	TGTGCCACCAGCAGCCAACACGGGCCTAGCGGACACACAGATACGCAGTATTTT	TRBV15	once	TRBD2	TRBJ2-3
CASSRGRSSGRQNEQFF	TGCGCCAGCAGCCGCGGCAGATCTAGCGGGAGGCAGAATGAGCAGTTCTTC	TRBV4-1	NA	TRBD2	TRBJ2-1
CASSFRGGYTGELFF	TGTGCCAGCAGCTTTCGAGGGGGGTACACCGGGGAGCTGTTTTTT	TRBV7-3	NA	NA	TRBJ2-2
CASSQQDYGYTF	TGTGCCAGCAGCCAACAGGACTATGGCTACACCTTC	TRBV28	NA	NA	TRBJ1-2
CASSPTGNYGYTF	TGTGCCAGCAGCCCGACAGGGAACTATGGCTACACCTTC	TRBV11-2	many	TRBD1	TRBJ1-2
CASSFENRGGYTF	TGTGCCAGCAGCTTCGAGAACAGAGGCGGCTACACCTTC	TRBV7-9	NA	NA	TRBJ1-2
CASSVAGLHEQFF	TGTGCCAGCAGCGTAGCGGGTTTGCATGAGCAGTTCTTC	TRBV9	NA	NA	TRBJ2-1
CASSSGLAGGLSSYEQYF	TGTGCCAGTAGTTCGGGACTAGCGGGAGGCCTGAGCTCCTACGAGCAGTACTTC	TRBV19	NA	TRBD2	TRBJ2-7
CASNPWTSGNNEQFF	TGTGCCAGCAACCCATGGACTAGCGGGAACAATGAGCAGTTCTTC	TRBV11-2	few	TRBD2	TRBJ2-1
CASSLTTGGSIQYF	TGCGCCAGCAGCTTGACGACAGGGGGGAGCATTCAGTACTTC	TRBV5-1	few	TRBD1	TRBJ2-4
CASSLGLTDTQYF	TGTGCCAGCAGCTTAGGACTCACAGATACGCAGTATTTT	TRBV7-2	once	NA	TRBJ2-3
CASSPLAGNTGELFF	TGTGCCAGCAGTCCGTTAGCGGGAAACACCGGGGAGCTGTTTTTT	TRBV6-4	NA	TRBD2	TRBJ2-2
CASSPARDNPSTDTQYF	TGTGCCAGCAGTCCAGCCCGGGACAACCCCAGCACAGATACGCAGTATTTT	TRBV27	NA	NA	TRBJ2-3
CASSVGRLAGGELFF	TGTGCCAGCAGCGTAGGGCGTCTAGCGGGAGGGGAGCTGTTTTTT	TRBV9	once	TRBD2	TRBJ2-2
CASSRQTSTDTQYF	TGTGCCAGCAGTAGACAGACTAGCACAGATACGCAGTATTTT	TRBV2	NA	NA	TRBJ2-3
CASSESQGAYEQYF	TGCGCCAGCAGCGAGAGCCAGGGGGCCTACGAGCAGTACTTC	TRBV5-1	NA	TRBD1	TRBJ2-7
CASSLPGLHYEQYF	TGTGCCAGCAGCTTACCGGGACTCCACTACGAGCAGTACTTC	TRBV7-8	once	NA	TRBJ2-7
CASSEKRGHPPGSYEQYF	TGTGCCAGCAGTGAAAAAAGGGGACACCCCCCTGGGTCCTACGAGCAGTACTTC	TRBV6-1	NA	NA	TRBJ2-7
CASSSGKLQETQYF	TGCGCCAGCAGCTCAGGGAAACTCCAAGAGACCCAGTACTTC	TRBV5-1	NA	NA	TRBJ2-5
CASSTGPGGDTQYF	TGCGCCAGCAGCACCGGGCCCGGTGGAGATACGCAGTATTTT	TRBV5-1	once	NA	TRBJ2-3
CASSETDEETQYF	TGTGCCAGCAGTGAAACTGACGAGGAGACCCAGTACTTC	TRBV2	NA	NA	TRBJ2-5
CASSPGREQNEKLFF	TGCGCCAGCAGCCCTGGACGGGAGCAGAATGAAAAACTGTTTTTT	TRBV5-1	NA	NA	TRBJ1-4
CASSLGIGRSSYNEQFF	TGTGCCAGCAGCTTGGGGATAGGACGGAGCTCCTACAATGAGCAGTTCTTC	TRBV5-6	NA	NA	TRBJ2-1
CASSQAATNEKLFF	TGTGCCAGCAGCCAGGCTGCAACTAATGAAAAACTGTTTTTT	TRBV28	many	NA	TRBJ1-4
CAVRTGDQPQHF	TGTGCCGTCCGGACAGGAGATCAGCCCCAGCATTTT	TRBV10-3	NA	TRBD1	TRBJ1-5
CASSVETGGETQYF	TGTGCCAGCAGTGTGGAGACAGGGGGAGAGACCCAGTACTTC	TRBV25-1	many	TRBD1	TRBJ2-5